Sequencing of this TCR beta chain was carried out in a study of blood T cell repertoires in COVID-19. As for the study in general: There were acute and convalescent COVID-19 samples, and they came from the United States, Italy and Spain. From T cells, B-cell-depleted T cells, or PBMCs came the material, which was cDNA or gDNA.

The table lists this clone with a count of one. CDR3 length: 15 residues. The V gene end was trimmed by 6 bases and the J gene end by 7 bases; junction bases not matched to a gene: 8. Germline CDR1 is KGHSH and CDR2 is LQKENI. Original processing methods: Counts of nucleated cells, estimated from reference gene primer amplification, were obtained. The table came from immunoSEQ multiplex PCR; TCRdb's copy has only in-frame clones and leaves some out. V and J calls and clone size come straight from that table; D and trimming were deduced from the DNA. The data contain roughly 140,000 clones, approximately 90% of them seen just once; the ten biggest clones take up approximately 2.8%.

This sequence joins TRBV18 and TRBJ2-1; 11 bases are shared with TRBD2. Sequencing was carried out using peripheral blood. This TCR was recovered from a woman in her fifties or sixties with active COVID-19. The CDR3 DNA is TGTGCCAGCTCGCTTAGCGGGAGGGTATCAAATGAGCAGTTCTTC. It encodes CASSLSGRVSNEQFF.